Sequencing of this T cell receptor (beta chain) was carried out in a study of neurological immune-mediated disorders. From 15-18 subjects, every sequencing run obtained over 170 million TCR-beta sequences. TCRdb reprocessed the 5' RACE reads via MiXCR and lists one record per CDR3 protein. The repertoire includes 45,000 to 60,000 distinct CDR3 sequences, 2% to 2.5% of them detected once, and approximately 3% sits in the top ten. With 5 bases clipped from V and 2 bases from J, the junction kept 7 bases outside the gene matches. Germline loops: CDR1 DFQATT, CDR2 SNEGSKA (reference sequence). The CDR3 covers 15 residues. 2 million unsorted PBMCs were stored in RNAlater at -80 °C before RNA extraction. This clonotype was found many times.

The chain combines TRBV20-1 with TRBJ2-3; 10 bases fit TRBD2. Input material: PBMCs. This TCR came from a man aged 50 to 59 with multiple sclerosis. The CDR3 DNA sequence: TGCAGTGCTCCTCCTAGCGGGGGATACACAGATACGCAGTATTTT. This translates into CSAPPSGGYTDTQYF.